The rows below give T cell receptor beta chains drawn from one sample of a study of blood T cell repertoires in COVID-19. TCRdb keeps only in-frame clones here, not all; method: immunoSEQ multiplex PCR. The sample includes around 360,000 clones, around 87% of them seen just once. Sample: peripheral blood. The receptor set was obtained from a woman aged 25 to 45 with COVID-19, enrolled during active disease. Both conserved end residues are trimmed from each CDR3.

J gene: TRBJ2-7
V gene: TRBV30
CDR3 protein: AWSAGTAYEQY

J gene: TRBJ2-5
V gene: TRBV7-3
CDR3 protein: ASSLMAQETQY

J gene: TRBJ2-1
V gene: TRBV24-1
CDR3 protein: ATSDQPLAGDYNEQF

J gene: TRBJ2-7
V gene: TRBV4-1
CDR3 protein: ASSKRTLGTSGGGDSYEQY

J gene: TRBJ1-5
V gene: TRBV6-6
CDR3 protein: ASSYSSRDNQPQH

J gene: TRBJ2-5
V gene: TRBV24-1
CDR3 protein: ATSDGDFSQETQY

J gene: TRBJ1-5
V gene: TRBV19
CDR3 protein: ASSIRRLNQPQH

J gene: TRBJ2-3
V gene: TRBV5-6
CDR3 protein: ASSFDSGLTDTQY

J gene: TRBJ2-7
V gene: TRBV12-3/TRBV12-4
CDR3 protein: ASSPRLLEQY

J gene: TRBJ2-2
V gene: TRBV7-9
CDR3 protein: ASSRPGRTGELF

J gene: TRBJ2-3
V gene: TRBV28
CDR3 protein: ASNFGREGFGTDTQY

J gene: TRBJ2-7
V gene: TRBV13
CDR3 protein: ASSSTGGWDEQY

J gene: TRBJ2-5
V gene: TRBV28
CDR3 protein: ASAIRRVLETQY

J gene: TRBJ1-1
V gene: TRBV19
CDR3 protein: ASSGLFAGAEAF

J gene: TRBJ2-2
V gene: TRBV9
CDR3 protein: ASSVDPGANTGELF

J gene: TRBJ2-1
V gene: TRBV6-5
CDR3 protein: ASKRSEYNEQF

J gene: TRBJ1-2
V gene: TRBV7-2
CDR3 protein: ASSLAAGSNYGYT

J gene: TRBJ2-7
V gene: TRBV28
CDR3 protein: ASSNGGRAYEQY

J gene: TRBJ2-6
V gene: TRBV9
CDR3 protein: ASSLRDRTTGANVLT

J gene: TRBJ2-5
V gene: TRBV5-1
CDR3 protein: ASSLGTSTSRETQY

J gene: TRBJ1-5
V gene: TRBV4-1
CDR3 protein: ASSHDRGGEPQH

J gene: TRBJ1-5
V gene: TRBV18
CDR3 protein: ASSPTARSNQPQH

J gene: TRBJ2-4
V gene: TRBV7-8
CDR3 protein: ASSLVGGQSKNIQY

J gene: TRBJ1-1
V gene: TRBV16
CDR3 protein: ASSQPLIGTAKNTEAF

J gene: TRBJ1-5
V gene: TRBV19
CDR3 protein: ASIIGGFGSNQPQH

J gene: TRBJ1-5
V gene: TRBV18
CDR3 protein: ASSPGQGAQPQH

J gene: TRBJ2-5
V gene: TRBV6-1
CDR3 protein: ASSEVSQGGKETQY

J gene: TRBJ2-7
V gene: TRBV24-1
CDR3 protein: ATADSRFIDEQY

J gene: TRBJ1-2
V gene: TRBV2
CDR3 protein: ASSEGTYGYT